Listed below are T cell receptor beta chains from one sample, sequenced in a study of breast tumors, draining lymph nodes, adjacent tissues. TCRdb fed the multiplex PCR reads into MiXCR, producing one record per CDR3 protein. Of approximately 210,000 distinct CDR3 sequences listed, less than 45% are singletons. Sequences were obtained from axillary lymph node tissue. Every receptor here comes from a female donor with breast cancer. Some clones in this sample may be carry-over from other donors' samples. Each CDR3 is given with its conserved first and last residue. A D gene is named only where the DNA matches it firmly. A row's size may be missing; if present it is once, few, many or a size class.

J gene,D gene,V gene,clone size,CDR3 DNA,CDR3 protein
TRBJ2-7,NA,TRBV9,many,TGTGCCAGCAGCGTAGAAGGGTCCGACTCCTACGAGCAGTACTTC,CASSVEGSDSYEQYF
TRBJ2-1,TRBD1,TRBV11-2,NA,TGTGCCAGCAGCTTCGATCGGACTATACGACAGGGGAGCAATGAGCAGTTCTTC,CASSFDRTIRQGSNEQFF
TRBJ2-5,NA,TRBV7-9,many,TGTGCCAGCAGCCGCCCCGGTTCGGAGACCCAGTACTTC,CASSRPGSETQYF
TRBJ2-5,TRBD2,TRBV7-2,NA,TGTGCCAGCAGCTTAGGGGAGACTAGCGGGGGACAAGAGACCCAGTACTTC,CASSLGETSGGQETQYF
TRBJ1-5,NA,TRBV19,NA,TGTGCCAGTTCGGGTTTTAGCAATCAGCCCCAGCATTTT,CASSGFSNQPQHF
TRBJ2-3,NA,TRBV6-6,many,TGTGCCAGCACCAAACTTAGGAACCCCACAGATACGCAGTATTTT,CASTKLRNPTDTQYF
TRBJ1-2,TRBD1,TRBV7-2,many,TGTGCCAGCAGCCCATTCATATCGGGACAGGGGTATGGCTACACCTTC,CASSPFISGQGYGYTF
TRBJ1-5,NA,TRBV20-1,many,TGCAGTGCTAGAGTCGGTAGCAATCAGCCCCAGCATTTT,CSARVGSNQPQHF
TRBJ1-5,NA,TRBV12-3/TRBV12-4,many,TGTGCCAGCTCGTACAGCAATCAGCCCCAGCATTTT,CASSYSNQPQHF
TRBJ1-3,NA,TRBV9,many,TGTGCCAGCAGCGTAGACGCAGGGAGGAGAAACACCATATATTTT,CASSVDAGRRNTIYF
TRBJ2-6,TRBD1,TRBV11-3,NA,TGTGCCAGCAGCCAACGACAGGGGCATGGGGGGGCCAACGTCCTGACTTTC,CASSQRQGHGGANVLTF
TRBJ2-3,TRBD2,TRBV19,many,TGTGCCAGTAGCCGGGGGGGTTTCACAGATACGCAGTATTTT,CASSRGGFTDTQYF
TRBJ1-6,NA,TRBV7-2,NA,TGTGCCAGCAGCTCCTACAGGGCGGTAAATTCACCCCTCCACTTT,CASSSYRAVNSPLHF
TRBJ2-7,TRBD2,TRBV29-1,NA,TGCAGCTTAGAGGGCGGGAGTGACCACGAGCAGTACTTC,CSLEGGSDHEQYF
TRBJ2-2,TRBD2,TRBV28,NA,TGTGCCACCTTAGCGGGAAGGACCGGGGAGCTGTTTTTT,CATLAGRTGELFF
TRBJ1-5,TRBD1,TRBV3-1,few,TGTGCCAGCAGCCAGACCAGGGGGCTCGGGCCCCAGCATTTT,CASSQTRGLGPQHF
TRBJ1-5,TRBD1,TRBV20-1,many,TGCAGTGCTAGCAGTGACAGGGAGGGACAGCCCCAGCATTTT,CSASSDREGQPQHF
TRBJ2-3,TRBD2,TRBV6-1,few,TGTGCCAGCAGTGACGGGACTAGCGGGACGACAGATACGCAGTATTTT,CASSDGTSGTTDTQYF
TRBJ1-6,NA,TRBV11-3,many,TGTGCCAGCAGCTTAGATATCGGACCTCCGGGGGGTTCACCCCTCCACTTT,CASSLDIGPPGGSPLHF
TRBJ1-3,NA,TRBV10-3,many,TGTGCCATCAGTGAGCGGGATACTGGTGGAAACACCATATATTTT,CAISERDTGGNTIYF
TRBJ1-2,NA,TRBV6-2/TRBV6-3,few,TGTGCCAGCAGGCACGACTCCAGGAGCGGCTACACCTTC,CASRHDSRSGYTF
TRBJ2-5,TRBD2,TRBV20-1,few,TGCAGTGCTGAGACTAGCGGTGCACTGGCCCAGTACTTC,CSAETSGALAQYF
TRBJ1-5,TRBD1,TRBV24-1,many,TGTGCCACCAGTGCGACAGGGGCTTCCAATCAGCCCCAGCATTTT,CATSATGASNQPQHF
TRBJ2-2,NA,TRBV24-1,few,TGTGCCAGCTCACCCAAGGGAACCGGGGAGCTGTTTTTT,CASSPKGTGELFF
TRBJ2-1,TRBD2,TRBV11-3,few,TGTGCCAGCAGCTTCCTCCTACGGGGGGACAATGAGCAGTTCTTC,CASSFLLRGDNEQFF
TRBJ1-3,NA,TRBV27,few,TGTGCCAGCAAGGGGAGCTCTGGAAACACCATATATTTT,CASKGSSGNTIYF
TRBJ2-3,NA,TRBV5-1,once,TGCGCCAGCAGCTTGGAGGCGGTCCATACGCAGTATTTT,CASSLEAVHTQYF
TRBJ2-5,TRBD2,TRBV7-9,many,TGTGCCAGCAGCTCTGGACTAGCGGGGGGCAAAGAGACCCAGTACTTC,CASSSGLAGGKETQYF
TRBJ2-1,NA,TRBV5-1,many,TGCGCCAGCAGCTTGACATCGGGTACGTTGGGGCATGAGCAGTTCTTC,CASSLTSGTLGHEQFF
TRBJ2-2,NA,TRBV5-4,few,TGTGCCAGCAGCTTGGCCGGGGCACAACCCACCGGGGAGCTGTTTTTT,CASSLAGAQPTGELFF
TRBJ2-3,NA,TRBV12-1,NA,TGTGCCAGCAGCCTGTGGACTAGCGGTAACACAGATACGCAGTATTTT,CASSLWTSGNTDTQYF
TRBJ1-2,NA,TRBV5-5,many,TGTGCCAGCAGCTTGGCTGGTGGGGCAGTCCCGTATGGCTACACCTTC,CASSLAGGAVPYGYTF
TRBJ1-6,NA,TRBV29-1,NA,TGCAGCTTGCTTCAGAGCTCCTATAATTCACCCCTCCACTTT,CSLLQSSYNSPLHF
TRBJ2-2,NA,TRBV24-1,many,TGTGCCACCCAGGGCCAGGGTAACACCGGGGAGCTGTTTTTT,CATQGQGNTGELFF
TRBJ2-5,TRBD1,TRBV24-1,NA,TGTGCCCGGGACAGGGGAATCCAAGAGACCCAGTACTTC,CARDRGIQETQYF
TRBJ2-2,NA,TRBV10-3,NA,TGTGCCATCAGTGAGTCAGGGGAGCTGTTTTTT,CAISESGELFF
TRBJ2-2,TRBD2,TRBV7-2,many,TGTGCCAGCAGCTTAGCACTAGCGGCGAACACCGGGGAGCTGTTTTTT,CASSLALAANTGELFF
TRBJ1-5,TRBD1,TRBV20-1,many,TGCAGTGCTAGACCTCAGGGGGCGTGGGGGAACAATCAGCCCCAGCATTTT,CSARPQGAWGNNQPQHF
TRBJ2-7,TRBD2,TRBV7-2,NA,TGTGCCAGCAGCAAGACTAGCGGGGGATCGGGCGAGCAGTACTTC,CASSKTSGGSGEQYF
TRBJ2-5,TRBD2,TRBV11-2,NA,TGTGCCAGCAGCCCGAAGACTAGCGGGATTTACCAAGAGACCCAGTACTTC,CASSPKTSGIYQETQYF
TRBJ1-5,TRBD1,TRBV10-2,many,TGCGCCAGCAGTGAGCGGGACAGGGCGGGTCAGCCCCAGCATTTT,CASSERDRAGQPQHF
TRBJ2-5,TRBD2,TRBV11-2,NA,TGTGCCAGCAGCGAGACTAGCGGGGCAGAGACCCAGTACTTC,CASSETSGAETQYF
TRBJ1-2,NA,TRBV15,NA,TGTGCCACCAGCGGCTTGGAGGGCGGGGTGCGCTACACCTTC,CATSGLEGGVRYTF
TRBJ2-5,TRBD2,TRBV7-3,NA,TGTGCCAGCAGCTTAGGGACTAGCGGGGGTAATGAGACCCAGTACTTC,CASSLGTSGGNETQYF
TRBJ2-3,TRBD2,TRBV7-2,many,TGTGCCAGCGACCTAGCGGGGGACCGCCTCACAGATACGCAGTATTTT,CASDLAGDRLTDTQYF
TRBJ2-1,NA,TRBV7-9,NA,TGTGCTAGAGCCCCCCGACGGGGAAATAAGCAGTTCTTC,CARAPRRGNKQFF
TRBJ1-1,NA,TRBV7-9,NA,TGTGCCAGCAGCATCACGTGGGAGGGCACTGAAACTTTCTTT,CASSITWEGTETFF
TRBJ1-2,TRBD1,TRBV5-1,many,TGCGCCAGCAGCCGGGGACAGGAGCCAGGGTATGGCTACACCTTC,CASSRGQEPGYGYTF
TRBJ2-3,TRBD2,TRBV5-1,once,TGCGCCAGCATTGGGGCTAGCGGGATCCGCACAGATACGCAGTATTTT,CASIGASGIRTDTQYF
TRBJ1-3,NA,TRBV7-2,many,TGTGCCAGCAGCTCCCTTGGGCTGGGAAACACCATATATTTT,CASSSLGLGNTIYF